These T cell receptor beta chains were read from a single sample in a study of HIV-infected patients and healthy controls. TCRdb re-derived calls from the 5' RACE reads in MiXCR, one entry per CDR3 protein. This sample has roughly 15,000 distinct CDR3 sequences; roughly a tenth occur once, and the top ten carry about 6.4%. Sequencing input: blood. Receptors were obtained from an adult in good health. CDR3s include the opening cysteine and the closing phenylalanine or tryptophan. The order of the fields is D gene, V gene, clone size, J gene, CDR3 protein, CDR3 DNA. The D gene is left open where the match is weak. Part of the rows lack a size; the others show once, few, many or a class for expanded clones.

D gene: .
V gene: TRBV6-4
clone size: medium-sized
J gene: TRBJ1-1
CDR3 protein: CASREFENTEAFF
CDR3 DNA: TGTGCCAGCAGGGAGTTTGAGAACACTGAAGCTTTCTTT

D gene: .
V gene: TRBV7-9
clone size: many
J gene: TRBJ2-1
CDR3 protein: CASSPTGTGPGSYNEQFF
CDR3 DNA: TGTGCCAGCAGCCCTACCGGGACGGGGCCGGGCTCCTACAATGAGCAGTTCTTC

D gene: TRBD2
V gene: TRBV6-2/TRBV6-3
clone size: many
J gene: TRBJ2-7
CDR3 protein: CASSLPSGSYEQYF
CDR3 DNA: TGTGCCAGCAGTCTTCCTAGCGGCTCCTACGAGCAGTACTTC

D gene: .
V gene: TRBV7-6
clone size: many
J gene: TRBJ2-1
CDR3 protein: CASSIEEYNEQFF
CDR3 DNA: TGTGCCAGCAGCATCGAAGAGTACAATGAGCAGTTCTTC

D gene: TRBD1
V gene: TRBV12-3/TRBV12-4
clone size: medium-sized
J gene: TRBJ1-5
CDR3 protein: CASTKRLGQGANQPQHF
CDR3 DNA: TGTGCCAGCACCAAACGCCTCGGGCAGGGGGCCAATCAGCCCCAGCATTTT

D gene: .
V gene: TRBV7-8
clone size: many
J gene: TRBJ2-1
CDR3 protein: CASSPGSYNEQFF
CDR3 DNA: TGTGCCAGCAGCCCGGGGTCCTACAATGAGCAGTTCTTC

D gene: .
V gene: TRBV19
clone size: many
J gene: TRBJ1-4
CDR3 protein: CASSIDHNGYEKLFF
CDR3 DNA: TGTGCCAGTAGTATAGATCACAACGGGTATGAAAAACTGTTTTTT

D gene: .
V gene: TRBV12-3/TRBV12-4
clone size: .
J gene: TRBJ2-3
CDR3 protein: CASSSSGPGDTQYF
CDR3 DNA: TGTGCCAGCAGTTCCTCCGGACCAGGAGATACGCAGTATTTT

D gene: .
V gene: TRBV7-9
clone size: .
J gene: TRBJ1-5
CDR3 protein: CASSSDGKQPQHF
CDR3 DNA: TGTGCCAGCAGCTCGGACGGTAAGCAGCCCCAGCATTTT

D gene: .
V gene: TRBV6-2/TRBV6-3
clone size: few
J gene: TRBJ1-3
CDR3 protein: CASSYGGSSFSGNTIYF
CDR3 DNA: TGTGCCAGCAGTTATGGCGGCTCAAGCTTCTCTGGAAACACCATATATTTT

D gene: .
V gene: TRBV7-3
clone size: .
J gene: TRBJ2-3
CDR3 protein: CASSLTMTRTDTQYF
CDR3 DNA: TGTGCCAGCAGCTTAACAATGACCCGAACAGATACGCAGTATTTT

D gene: TRBD2
V gene: TRBV7-2
clone size: .
J gene: TRBJ2-1
CDR3 protein: CASSLVGLAGYFSSYNEQFF
CDR3 DNA: TGTGCCAGCAGCTTAGTGGGACTAGCGGGTTATTTTAGCTCCTACAATGAGCAGTTCTTC

D gene: .
V gene: TRBV4-1
clone size: many
J gene: TRBJ1-6
CDR3 protein: CASSQDSGTSPLHF
CDR3 DNA: TGCGCCAGCAGCCAAGATTCGGGTACTTCACCCCTCCACTTT

D gene: TRBD1
V gene: TRBV24-1
clone size: many
J gene: TRBJ2-1
CDR3 protein: CATSDLRGQGSDEQFF
CDR3 DNA: TGTGCCACCAGTGATTTGCGTGGACAGGGGTCTGATGAGCAGTTCTTC

D gene: TRBD1
V gene: TRBV20-1
clone size: many
J gene: TRBJ1-3
CDR3 protein: CSVQQIDRGGNTIYF
CDR3 DNA: TGCAGTGTTCAACAAATTGACAGGGGTGGAAACACCATATATTTT

D gene: TRBD2
V gene: TRBV7-9
clone size: few
J gene: TRBJ2-1
CDR3 protein: CASSRGGLAGANEQFF
CDR3 DNA: TGTGCCAGCAGCAGAGGGGGACTAGCGGGAGCCAATGAGCAGTTCTTC

D gene: .
V gene: TRBV27
clone size: medium-sized
J gene: TRBJ2-3
CDR3 protein: CASSSRFQGSSTDTQYF
CDR3 DNA: TGTGCCAGCAGTAGCCGCTTCCAGGGTTCTAGCACAGATACGCAGTATTTT

D gene: .
V gene: TRBV12-3/TRBV12-4
clone size: .
J gene: TRBJ1-3
CDR3 protein: CASSLRRRGNTIYF
CDR3 DNA: TGTGCCAGCAGTTTAAGACGGAGAGGAAACACCATATATTTT

D gene: .
V gene: TRBV6-2/TRBV6-3
clone size: medium-sized
J gene: TRBJ2-7
CDR3 protein: CASSEGVLSEQYF
CDR3 DNA: TGTGCCAGCAGCGAGGGGGTCCTGAGCGAGCAGTACTTC

D gene: TRBD2
V gene: TRBV6-4
clone size: many
J gene: TRBJ2-3
CDR3 protein: CASSPAGSTDTQYF
CDR3 DNA: TGTGCCAGCAGCCCAGCGGGGAGCACAGATACGCAGTATTTT

D gene: .
V gene: TRBV6-6
clone size: many
J gene: TRBJ1-2
CDR3 protein: CASSPTGEYGYTF
CDR3 DNA: TGTGCCAGCAGCCCCACCGGGGAATATGGCTACACCTTC

D gene: TRBD2
V gene: TRBV27
clone size: medium-sized
J gene: TRBJ2-3
CDR3 protein: CASSLVLAATDTQYF
CDR3 DNA: TGTGCCAGCAGTTTAGTTCTAGCGGCCACAGATACGCAGTATTTT

D gene: .
V gene: TRBV7-9
clone size: medium-sized
J gene: TRBJ1-1
CDR3 protein: CASSQKMNTEAFF
CDR3 DNA: TGTGCCAGCAGCCAAAAAATGAACACTGAAGCTTTCTTT

D gene: .
V gene: TRBV29-1
clone size: medium-sized
J gene: TRBJ2-3
CDR3 protein: CSVDPGLKPSDTQYF
CDR3 DNA: TGCAGCGTTGACCCAGGACTAAAGCCCTCAGATACGCAGTATTTT

D gene: TRBD2
V gene: TRBV7-2
clone size: many
J gene: TRBJ2-2
CDR3 protein: CASSSSGLAGGTGELFF
CDR3 DNA: TGTGCCAGCAGCTCCTCTGGGCTAGCGGGGGGAACCGGGGAGCTGTTTTTT

D gene: .
V gene: TRBV7-9
clone size: few
J gene: TRBJ1-5
CDR3 protein: CASSTRDQPQHF
CDR3 DNA: TGTGCCAGCAGCACCAGAGATCAGCCCCAGCATTTT

D gene: TRBD2
V gene: TRBV7-9
clone size: .
J gene: TRBJ2-3
CDR3 protein: CASSVAGLAKDTQYF
CDR3 DNA: TGTGCCAGCAGCGTCGCGGGACTAGCAAAAGATACGCAGTATTTT

D gene: .
V gene: TRBV12-3/TRBV12-4
clone size: few
J gene: TRBJ1-3
CDR3 protein: CASSLRGHTIYF
CDR3 DNA: TGTGCCAGCAGTTTACGGGGACACACCATATATTTT

D gene: .
V gene: TRBV7-2
clone size: many
J gene: TRBJ2-1
CDR3 protein: CASSSLYEQFF
CDR3 DNA: TGTGCCAGCAGCTCCCTGTATGAGCAGTTCTTC

D gene: .
V gene: TRBV7-9
clone size: .
J gene: TRBJ2-7
CDR3 protein: CASSPDDSSYEQYF
CDR3 DNA: TGTGCCAGCAGCCCGGACGATAGCTCCTACGAGCAGTACTTC

D gene: .
V gene: TRBV7-2
clone size: many
J gene: TRBJ2-3
CDR3 protein: CASSLLGGPADTQYF
CDR3 DNA: TGTGCCAGCAGCTTACTCGGGGGCCCCGCAGATACGCAGTATTTT

D gene: .
V gene: TRBV7-2
clone size: many
J gene: TRBJ2-3
CDR3 protein: CASSPRVGQGFNTQYF
CDR3 DNA: TGTGCCAGCAGCCCCCGGGTGGGGCAGGGTTTTAATACGCAGTATTTT

D gene: TRBD2
V gene: TRBV7-8
clone size: many
J gene: TRBJ2-1
CDR3 protein: CASSLFQREVGEQFF
CDR3 DNA: TGTGCCAGCAGCTTATTTCAGCGGGAGGTTGGTGAGCAGTTCTTC

D gene: .
V gene: TRBV27
clone size: .
J gene: TRBJ2-7
CDR3 protein: CASGTGHEQYF
CDR3 DNA: TGTGCCAGCGGAACAGGGCACGAGCAGTACTTC

D gene: .
V gene: TRBV9
clone size: once
J gene: TRBJ2-1
CDR3 protein: CASSADRTRDEQFF
CDR3 DNA: TGTGCCAGCAGCGCCGACCGGACTCGTGATGAGCAGTTCTTC

D gene: TRBD1
V gene: TRBV7-9
clone size: many
J gene: TRBJ1-4
CDR3 protein: CASSYRDRGQLFF
CDR3 DNA: TGTGCCAGCAGCTACCGGGACAGGGGACAACTGTTTTTT

D gene: .
V gene: TRBV19
clone size: many
J gene: TRBJ1-1
CDR3 protein: CASSMSEGTEAFF
CDR3 DNA: TGTGCCAGTAGTATGTCGGAGGGCACTGAAGCTTTCTTT

D gene: TRBD2
V gene: TRBV7-9
clone size: many
J gene: TRBJ2-1
CDR3 protein: CASSPTSGDNEQFF
CDR3 DNA: TGTGCCAGCAGCCCCACTAGCGGAGACAATGAGCAGTTCTTC

D gene: .
V gene: TRBV25-1
clone size: .
J gene: TRBJ1-2
CDR3 protein: CASSGRGAYYGYTF
CDR3 DNA: TGTGCCAGCAGTGGCCGGGGGGCCTACTATGGCTACACCTTC

D gene: TRBD1
V gene: TRBV18
clone size: many
J gene: TRBJ2-1
CDR3 protein: CASSPAGTGPSNEQFF
CDR3 DNA: TGTGCCAGCTCCCCAGCCGGGACAGGACCCAGCAATGAGCAGTTCTTC